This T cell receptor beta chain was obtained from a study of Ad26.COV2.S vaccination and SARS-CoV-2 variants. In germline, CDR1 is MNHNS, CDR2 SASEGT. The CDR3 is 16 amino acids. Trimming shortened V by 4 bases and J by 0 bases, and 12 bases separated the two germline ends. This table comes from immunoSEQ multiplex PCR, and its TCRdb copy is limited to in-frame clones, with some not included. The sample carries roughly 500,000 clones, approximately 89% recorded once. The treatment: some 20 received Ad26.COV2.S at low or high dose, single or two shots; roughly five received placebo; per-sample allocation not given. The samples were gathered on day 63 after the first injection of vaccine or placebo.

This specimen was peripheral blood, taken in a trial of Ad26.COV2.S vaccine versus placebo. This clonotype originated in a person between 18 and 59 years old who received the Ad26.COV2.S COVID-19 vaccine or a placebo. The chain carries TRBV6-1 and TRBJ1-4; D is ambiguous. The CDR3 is CASSGSNQATNEKLFF. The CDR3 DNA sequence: TGTGCCAGCAGTGGCTCCAACCAGGCAACTAATGAAAAACTGTTTTTT.